Presented here are 27 T cell receptor beta chains from one specimen sequenced in a study of T-cell reconstitution after alpha-beta-depleted transplantation in children. A library of TCRbeta sequences, prepared with unique molecular identifiers, was generated. One entry per CDR3 protein, called by TCRdb with MiXCR from the PCR reads. The table records more than 500,000 distinct CDR3 sequences, over 10% of them present only once. Here the sequenced sample was PBMCs, mostly from graft donor cells, taken 180 days after TCRalphabeta/CD19-depleted stem cell transplant. These receptor sequences come from a female patient aged 2-15 years who had a stem cell transplant for aplastic anemia, so the T cells may come from the graft donor.

This clonotype was detected only a few times. This chain uses TRBV6-1 with TRBJ1-2; TRBD1 is a possible D gene (5 bases). The germline V gene has CDR1 MNHNS and CDR2 SASEGT. Trimming removed 6 bases from V and 8 bases from J, with 19 bases in between. This CDR3 has 14 amino acids. The DNA for the CDR3 is TGTGCCAGCAGGAACCGGGGCTCCGAGGGGGGCTACACCTTC. It yields the protein CASRNRGSEGGYTF.

CDR3 region: CASSKALFGGEPYNEQFF. Here the CDR3 DNA reads TGTGCCAGCAGCAAAGCGCTTTTCGGGGGAGAACCCTACAATGAGCAGTTCTTC. This chain links TRBV21-1 with TRBJ2-1; the table calls TRBD1, which could not be checked here. TRBV21-1 is a recognized pseudogene. The CDR3 loop spans 18 amino acids.

V usage is TRBV20-1 and J usage is TRBJ2-2; D is uncertain. CDR3 length: 13 residues. V was clipped by 3 bases and J by 8 bases, with 13 bases between them. The germline V gene encodes CDR1 DFQATT and CDR2 SNEGSKA (reference sequence). DNA of the CDR3: TGCAGTGCTAGGCCCCGATCGGAGGGGGAGCTGTTTTTT. Translated: CSARPRSEGELFF.

This clonotype was found a few times. This chain uses TRBV10-3 with TRBJ2-7; 8 nucleotides match TRBD2. The CDR3 sequence is 15 residues long. V lost 8 bases, J lost 4 bases, and 13 bases stayed unmatched. Germline assignment: CDR1 ENHRY and CDR2 SYGVKD. The DNA for the CDR3 is TGTGCCATCGAGAAAGGAGGGAGCGGGAGTTACGAGCAGTACTTC. This gives the protein CAIEKGGSGSYEQYF.

This chain uses TRBV11-2 with TRBJ1-2; D might be TRBD1 (5 bases). The germline V gene encodes CDR1 SGHAT and CDR2 FQNNGV. Trimming took off 1 base at V and 7 bases at J, with 19 bases between the two ends. The CDR3 has 16 residues. The CDR3 reads CASSLVSAGHIGGYTF. The CDR3 DNA is TGTGCCAGCAGCTTAGTCTCAGCGGGGCACATCGGTGGCTACACCTTC.

This chain joins TRBV29-1 and TRBJ1-2, with D unclear. Germline V gene sequence: CDR1 SQVTM, CDR2 ANQGSEA. This CDR3 comprises 13 residues. V was clipped by 3 bases and J by 0 bases, with 8 bases between them. The CDR3: CSVERRANYGYTF. CDR3 bases: TGCAGCGTTGAGAGAAGAGCTAACTATGGCTACACCTTC.

The V call is TRBV6-1, the J call TRBJ2-5, with TRBD2 identical over 9 bases. Per germline, CDR1 MNHNS and CDR2 SASEGT. The CDR3 sequence is 13 residues long. The ends lost 11 bases at V and 4 bases at J; junction bases unmatched: 8. As DNA, the CDR3 is TGTGCCGGTGGGTTAGCGGGGGTAGAGACCCAGTACTTC. It yields the protein CAGGLAGVETQYF.

A word on this clonotype: At one of its ends the junction is not consistent with the germline gene, which may arise from a read error. This chain joins TRBV5-1 and TRBJ1-2; TRBD1 matches at 7 bases. The CDR3 is made up of 13 amino acids. Germline V gene sequence: CDR1 SGHRS, CDR2 YFSETQ. The CDR3 protein is CASSPYRGSGYIF. CDR3 DNA sequence: TGCGCCAGCAGCCCATACAGGGGATCAGGCTACATCTTC. The full variable domain, with the rest looked up from reference TRBV5-1 and TRBJ1-2, is KAGVTQTPRYLIKTRGQQVTLSCSPISGHRSVSWYQQTPGQGLQFLFEYFSETQRNKGNFPGRFSGRQFSNSRSEMNVSTLELGDSALYLCASSPYRGSGYIFGSGTRLTVV.

This clonotype has ten or more counts. This chain links TRBV3-1 with TRBJ1-1; TRBD1 is a possible D gene (5 bases). Per germline, CDR1 LGHDT and CDR2 YNNKEL (reference sequence). The CDR3 sequence is 15 residues long. With 4 bases removed from V and 4 bases from J, the gap between germline ends came to 16 bases. The CDR3 protein is CASSLGSGYGTEAFF. Here the CDR3 DNA reads TGTGCCAGCAGCCTCGGGTCAGGGTACGGCACTGAAGCTTTCTTT.

This clonotype occurred a few times. CDR3 sequence reads: CATGQGSSTDTQYF. CDR3 DNA sequence: TGTGCCACCGGACAGGGTTCCAGCACAGATACGCAGTATTTT. V is TRBV24-1 and J is TRBJ2-3; TRBD1 aligns across 8 bases. Germline V gene sequence: CDR1 KGHDR, CDR2 SFDVKD. V lost 9 bases and J lost 0; bases outside the gene matches: 4. The CDR3 runs 14 residues.

In its sample, this clonotype was seen a few times. This rearrangement joins TRBV27 to TRBJ2-2; 8 bases match TRBD2. The length of the CDR3 is 14 residues. CDR1 and CDR2 from the germline V gene are MNHEY and SMNVEV (reference sequence). V shed 5 bases, J shed 9 bases, and the junction held 8 bases outside the gene matches. CDR3 sequence: CASSVPGGVRELFF. In DNA, the CDR3 is TGTGCCAGCAGTGTCCCGGGGGGGGTCAGGGAGCTGTTTTTT.

The chain is built from TRBV6-2 or TRBV6-3 and TRBJ2-1, with TRBD2 matching 12 bases. Germline-derived CDR1 and CDR2 are MNHEY and SVGEGT. V lost 4 bases and J lost 8; bases outside the gene matches: 9. This CDR3 is 16 amino acids long. The CDR3 loop is CASSFPSGRAIDEQFF. CDR3 nucleotides: TGTGCCAGCAGTTTTCCTAGCGGGAGGGCCATCGATGAGCAGTTCTTC.

CDR3 sequence: CASSQDPRGRFTQGYTF. The CDR3 DNA reads as TGCGCCAGCAGCCAAGATCCAAGGGGGCGATTCACTCAGGGCTACACCTTC. The chain joins TRBV4-3 to TRBJ1-2; 7 bases line up with TRBD1. The CDR3 has 17 residues. Germline loops: CDR1 LGHNA, CDR2 YSLEER. V was pared by 0 bases and J by 8 bases, with 15 bases of the junction left unmatched.

This chain uses TRBV28 with TRBJ1-1, with a tentative D call TRBD1 (5 bases). The CDR3 sequence is 13 residues long. The germline V gene has CDR1 MDHEN and CDR2 SYDVKM. V shed 7 bases and J shed 3 bases, with 12 bases lying between them. CDR3 in amino acids: CASTTGGDTEAFF. The CDR3 DNA is TGTGCCAGCACCACGGGAGGGGACACTGAAGCTTTCTTT.

The table lists this clonotype with a few counts. The rearrangement joins TRBV11-2 to TRBJ1-1; D unclear. Germline assignment: CDR1 SGHAT and CDR2 FQNNGV. Trimming shortened V by 2 bases and J by 5 bases, and 12 bases separated the two germline ends. The CDR3 spans 14 residues. Here the CDR3 DNA reads TGTGCCAGCAGCTTACTAAGGTGGTGGACTGAAGCTTTCTTT. As protein: CASSLLRWWTEAFF.

This clonotype has more than one count but fewer than ten. The genes are TRBV29-1 and TRBJ2-1; 8 nucleotides align to TRBD1. The J segment lost 11 bases and the V segment lost 4 bases, leaving 4 bases of the junction unmatched. Germline V CDR1 and CDR2: SQVTM, ANQGSEA. CDR3 length equals 11 residues. The CDR3 coding sequence is TGCAGCGTTGCGGACAGGGTCAAGCAGTTCTTC. Its protein is CSVADRVKQFF.

This clonotype was counted a few times. This sequence joins TRBV5-6 and TRBJ2-1; D is unclear. Germline assignment: CDR1 SGHDT and CDR2 YYEEEE. V shed 0 bases and J shed 10 bases, with 8 bases lying between them. This CDR3 comprises 12 residues. The CDR3 nucleotides are TGTGCCAGCAGCTTGGGGAACTACGAGCAGTTCTTC. Translation gives CASSLGNYEQFF.

The chain combines TRBV6-5 with TRBJ1-1, with D possibly TRBD1 on 5 matching bases. The germline V and J ends were trimmed by 2 bases and 8 bases, with 21 bases remaining between them. Germline V CDR1 and CDR2: MNHEY, SVGAGI. CDR3 size: 16 residues. The CDR3 region is CASSYGGAGKSIEAFF. CDR3 DNA: TGTGCCAGCAGTTACGGAGGGGCAGGCAAATCTATAGAAGCTTTCTTT.

V usage is TRBV4-1 and J usage is TRBJ2-2; D gene unclear. The CDR3 spans 16 residues. The V gene's germline CDR1 is MGHRA and CDR2 YSYEKL. Trimming took 1 base from V and 3 from J, leaving 12 bases between them. The CDR3 is CASSQASRFYTGELFF. The CDR3 DNA reads TGCGCCAGCAGCCAAGCCTCCCGATTCTACACCGGGGAGCTGTTTTTT.

This clonotype was counted ten times or more. J is TRBJ2-5 and V is TRBV29-1; a possible D gene is TRBD2 (7 bases). The CDR3 covers 14 residues. In germline, CDR1 is SQVTM, CDR2 ANQGSEA. V was trimmed by 5 bases and J by 4 bases, leaving 17 bases between them. The CDR3 DNA is TGCAGCGTTAGGGGGGGCCCGTTGAGAGAGACCCAGTACTTC. It codes for CSVRGGPLRETQYF. Complete variable domain (other parts from reference TRBV29-1 and TRBJ2-5): SAVISQKPSRDICQRGTSLTIQCQVDSQVTMMFWYRQQPGQSLTLIATANQGSEATYESGFVIDKFPISRPNLTFSTLTVSNMSPEDSSIYLCSVRGGPLRETQYFGPGTRLLVL.

The chain combines TRBV28 with TRBJ2-1, with 8 bases matching TRBD2. Trimming removed 3 bases from V and 9 bases from J; junction bases left unmatched: 7. CDR1 and CDR2 from the germline V gene are MDHEN and SYDVKM. There are 14 residues in the CDR3. CDR3 bases: TGTGCCAGCAGTTTGGCCGGGACTAGAGGTGAGCAGTTCTTC. It encodes CASSLAGTRGEQFF.

The gene calls are TRBV18 and TRBJ2-7; D is perhaps TRBD2 (6 bases). The ends were cut back, 6 bases at V and 3 bases at J, with 12 bases in the middle. The germline V gene has CDR1 KGHSH and CDR2 LQKENI. This CDR3 contains 13 residues. CDR3 sequence: CASSKGRDYEQYF. In nucleotides, the CDR3 is TGTGCCAGCTCTAAGGGGCGGGACTACGAGCAGTACTTC.

V is TRBV20-1 and J is TRBJ2-3; D may be TRBD1 (5 bases). Germline assignment: CDR1 DFQATT and CDR2 SNEGSKA (reference sequence). This CDR3 comprises 14 residues. Trimming removed 1 base at V and 6 bases at J, with 14 bases between. CDR3 loop: CSARGARVGDTQYF. The CDR3 bases are TGCAGTGCTAGAGGGGCCAGGGTGGGGGATACGCAGTATTTT.

The J gene is TRBJ1-4, the V gene TRBV15; D possibly corresponds to TRBD1 (6 bases). The CDR3 extends over 16 amino acids. The germline V and J ends were trimmed by 1 base and 5 bases, with 14 bases remaining between them. Germline loops: CDR1 LNHNV, CDR2 YYDKDF (reference sequence). The CDR3: CATSRARTVRNEKLFF. The CDR3 region has the DNA TGTGCCACCAGCAGAGCACGGACAGTCCGAAATGAAAAACTGTTTTTT. Full variable domain (remainder filled in from reference TRBV15 and TRBJ1-4): DAMVIQNPRYQVTQFGKPVTLSCSQTLNHNVMYWYQQKSSQAPKLLFHYYDKDFNNEADTPDNFQSRRPNTSFCFLDIRSPGLGDTAMYLCATSRARTVRNEKLFFGSGTQLSVL.

A few counts support this clonotype. The chain couples TRBV4-2 to TRBJ2-3, with D possibly TRBD2 on 6 matching bases. The germline V and J ends were trimmed by 6 bases and 2 bases, with 12 bases remaining between them. Germline V gene lookup returns CDR1 LGHNA and CDR2 YNFKEQ. This CDR3 has 14 amino acids. CDR3 sequence (DNA): TGTGCCAGCAGTCCGGGAGAGCTCACAGATACGCAGTATTTT. Translated: CASSPGELTDTQYF.

The V gene is TRBV10-3, the J gene TRBJ1-5; perhaps TRBD1 as D (6 bases). CDR3 size: 16 residues. Germline values: CDR1 ENHRY, CDR2 SYGVKD. V gave up 0 bases and J gave up 0 bases, with 9 bases separating them. CDR3 coding DNA: TGTGCCATCAGTGAGTCCCACAGGGCTAGCAATCAGCCCCAGCATTTT. Translating it yields CAISESHRASNQPQHF.

The V and J genes are TRBV20-1 and TRBJ2-1; 8 bases match TRBD2. From germline, CDR1 is DFQATT and CDR2 SNEGSKA (reference sequence). The CDR3 sequence is 14 residues long. The trim removed 5 bases at V and 3 bases at J, leaving 6 bases unmatched. The CDR3 spells CSAATGTSYNEQFF. CDR3 nucleotide sequence: TGCAGTGCTGCCACCGGGACTAGCTACAATGAGCAGTTCTTC.